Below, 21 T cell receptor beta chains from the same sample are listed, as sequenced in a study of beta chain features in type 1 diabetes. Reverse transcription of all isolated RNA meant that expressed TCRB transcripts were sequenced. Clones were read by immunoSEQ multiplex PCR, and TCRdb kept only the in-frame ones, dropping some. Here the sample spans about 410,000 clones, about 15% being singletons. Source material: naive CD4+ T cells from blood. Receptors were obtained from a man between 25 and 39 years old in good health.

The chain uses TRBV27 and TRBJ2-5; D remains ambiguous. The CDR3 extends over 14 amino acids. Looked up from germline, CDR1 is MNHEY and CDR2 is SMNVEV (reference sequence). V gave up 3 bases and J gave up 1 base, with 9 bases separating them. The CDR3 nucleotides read TGTGCCAGCAGTTTCGCCAGCCGCCAAGAGACCCAGTACTTC. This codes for CASSFASRQETQYF.

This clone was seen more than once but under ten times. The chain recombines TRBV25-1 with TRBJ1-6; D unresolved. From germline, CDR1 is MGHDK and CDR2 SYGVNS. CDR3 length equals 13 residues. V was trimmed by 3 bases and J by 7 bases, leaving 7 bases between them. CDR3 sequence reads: CASSDTHNSPLHF. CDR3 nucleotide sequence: TGTGCCAGCAGTGACACACACAATTCACCCCTCCACTTT.

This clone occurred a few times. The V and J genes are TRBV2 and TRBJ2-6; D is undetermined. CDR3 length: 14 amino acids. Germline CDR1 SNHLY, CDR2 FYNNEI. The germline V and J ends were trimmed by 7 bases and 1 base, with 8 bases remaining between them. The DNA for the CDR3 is TGTGCCAGCAACGTGCAGTCTGGGGCCAACGTCCTGACTTTC. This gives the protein CASNVQSGANVLTF.

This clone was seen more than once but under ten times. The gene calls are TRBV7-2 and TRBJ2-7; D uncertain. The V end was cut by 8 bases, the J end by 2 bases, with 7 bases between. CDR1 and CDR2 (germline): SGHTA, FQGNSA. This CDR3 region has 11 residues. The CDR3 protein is CASCSPYEQYV. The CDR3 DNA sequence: TGTGCCAGCTGCTCTCCCTACGAGCAGTACGTC.

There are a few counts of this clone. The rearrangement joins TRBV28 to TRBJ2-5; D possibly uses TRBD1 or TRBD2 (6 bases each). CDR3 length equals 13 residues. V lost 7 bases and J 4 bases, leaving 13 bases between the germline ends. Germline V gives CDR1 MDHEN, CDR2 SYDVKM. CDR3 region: CASTLGGGETQYF. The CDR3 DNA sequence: TGTGCCAGCACCCTGGGGGGCGGAGAGACCCAGTACTTC.

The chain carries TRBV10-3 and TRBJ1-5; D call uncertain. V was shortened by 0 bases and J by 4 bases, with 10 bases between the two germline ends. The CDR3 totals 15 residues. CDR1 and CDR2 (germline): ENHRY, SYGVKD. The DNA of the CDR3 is TGTGCCATCAGTGAGTCAAAGAGGGTTAATCAGCCCCAGCATTTT. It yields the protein CAISESKRVNQPQHF.

This CDR3 reads CASSRDSQETQYF. CDR3 nucleotide sequence: TGTGCCAGCAGCAGGGACTCCCAAGAGACCCAGTACTTC. The J gene is TRBJ2-5, the V gene TRBV7-3, with D perhaps TRBD2 (6 bases). V lost 5 bases to trimming and J lost 1 base, with 8 bases between them. CDR1 and CDR2 (germline): SGHTA, FQGTGA. The CDR3 is made up of 13 amino acids.

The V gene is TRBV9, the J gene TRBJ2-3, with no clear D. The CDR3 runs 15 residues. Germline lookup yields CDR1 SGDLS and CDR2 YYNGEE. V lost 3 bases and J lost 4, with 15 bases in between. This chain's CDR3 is CASSDTKGAADTQYF. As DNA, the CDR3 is TGTGCCAGCAGCGACACGAAGGGTGCGGCAGATACGCAGTATTTT.

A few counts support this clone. As DNA, the CDR3 is TGTGCCAGCAGTCTTACTAGCGGGAGTATTTACGAGCAGTTCTTC. This encodes CASSLTSGSIYEQFF. This chain links TRBV7-2 with TRBJ2-1, with 11 positions matching TRBD2. The CDR3 is made up of 15 amino acids. Germline V gene sequence: CDR1 SGHTA, CDR2 FQGNSA. The V gene end was trimmed by 6 bases and the J gene end by 10 bases; junction bases not matched to a gene: 11.

The CDR3: CASSPPGRGLEKLFF. The CDR3 nucleotides read TGCGCCAGCAGCCCCCCAGGCCGGGGCTTGGAAAAACTGTTTTTT. The J gene is TRBJ1-4, the V gene TRBV4-1; tentative D call: TRBD1 (5 bases). The germline CDR1 and CDR2 sequences are MGHRA and YSYEKL. The V gene lost 4 bases and the J gene lost 8 bases, with 17 bases spanning the gap. There are 15 residues in the CDR3.

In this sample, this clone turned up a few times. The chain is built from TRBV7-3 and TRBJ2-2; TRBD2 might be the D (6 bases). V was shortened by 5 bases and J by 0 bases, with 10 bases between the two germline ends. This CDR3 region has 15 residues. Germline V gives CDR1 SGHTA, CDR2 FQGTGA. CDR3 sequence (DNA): TGTGCCAGCAGCGAGGGACTGGCGAACACCGGGGAGCTGTTTTTT. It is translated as CASSEGLANTGELFF.

CDR3 sequence: CSERTGGDEQFF. In DNA, the CDR3 is TGCAGCGAACGTACAGGGGGCGATGAGCAGTTCTTC. The chain has TRBV29-1 and TRBJ2-1; 9 nucleotides match TRBD1. The V and J ends lost 7 bases and 8 bases, in that order; junction bases with no gene match: 6. CDR1 and CDR2 from the germline V gene are SQVTM and ANQGSEA. CDR3 length: 12 residues.

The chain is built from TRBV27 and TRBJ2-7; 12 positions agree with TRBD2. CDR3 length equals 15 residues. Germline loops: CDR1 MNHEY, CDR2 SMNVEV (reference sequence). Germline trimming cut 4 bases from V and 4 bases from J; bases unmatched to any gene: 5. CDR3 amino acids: CASSSTSGSIYEQYV. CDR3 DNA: TGTGCCAGCAGTTCGACTAGCGGGAGTATTTACGAGCAGTACGTC.

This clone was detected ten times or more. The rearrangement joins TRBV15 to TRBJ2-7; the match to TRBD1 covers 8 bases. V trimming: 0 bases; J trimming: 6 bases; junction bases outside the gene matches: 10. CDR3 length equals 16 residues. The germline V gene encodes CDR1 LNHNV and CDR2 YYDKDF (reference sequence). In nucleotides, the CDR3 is TGTGCCACCAGCAGAGATAGCTTAAGGACAGGGAGCGAGCAGTACGTC. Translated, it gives CATSRDSLRTGSEQYV.

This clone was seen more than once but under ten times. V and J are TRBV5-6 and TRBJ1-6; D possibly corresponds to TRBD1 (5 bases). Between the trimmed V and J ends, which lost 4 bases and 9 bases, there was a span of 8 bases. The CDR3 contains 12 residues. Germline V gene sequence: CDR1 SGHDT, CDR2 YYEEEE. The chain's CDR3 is CASSRGRSPLHF. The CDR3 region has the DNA TGTGCCAGCAGCCGGGGCCGTTCACCCCTCCACTTT.

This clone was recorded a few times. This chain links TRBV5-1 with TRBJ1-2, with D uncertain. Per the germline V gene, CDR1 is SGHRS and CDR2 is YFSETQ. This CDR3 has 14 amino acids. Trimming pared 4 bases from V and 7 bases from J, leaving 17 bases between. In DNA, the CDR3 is TGCGCCAGCAGCCCTGGGGTTCGGGCGGTTGGCTACACCTTC. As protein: CASSPGVRAVGYTF.

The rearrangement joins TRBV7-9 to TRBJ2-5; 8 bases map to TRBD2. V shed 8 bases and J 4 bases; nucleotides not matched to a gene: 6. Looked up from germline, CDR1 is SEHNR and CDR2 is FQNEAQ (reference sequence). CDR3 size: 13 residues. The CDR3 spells CASREGRGETQYF. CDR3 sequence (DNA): TGTGCCAGCCGGGAGGGCAGGGGAGAGACCCAGTACTTC.

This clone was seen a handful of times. CDR3 loop: CASSAGRQGATNYGYTF. CDR3 nucleotides: TGTGCCAGCAGCGCTGGACGACAGGGGGCAACGAACTATGGCTACACCTTC. The V gene is TRBV7-8, the J gene TRBJ1-2; 10 bases line up with TRBD1. Germline CDR1 and CDR2: SGHVS and FQNEAQ. This CDR3 region has 17 residues. J was trimmed by 2 bases and V by 5 bases; bases with no gene match: 11.

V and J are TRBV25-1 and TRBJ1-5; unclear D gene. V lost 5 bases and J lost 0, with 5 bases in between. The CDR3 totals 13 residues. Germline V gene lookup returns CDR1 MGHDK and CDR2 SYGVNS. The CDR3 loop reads CASSYHSNQPQHF. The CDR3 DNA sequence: TGTGCCAGCAGTTACCATAGCAATCAGCCCCAGCATTTT.

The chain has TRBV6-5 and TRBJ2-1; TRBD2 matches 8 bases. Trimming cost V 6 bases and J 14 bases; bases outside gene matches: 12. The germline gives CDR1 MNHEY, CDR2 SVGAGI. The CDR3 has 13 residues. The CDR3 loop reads CASRRTSIMREFF. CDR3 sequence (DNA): TGTGCCAGCAGAAGGACTAGCATAATGAGGGAGTTCTTC.

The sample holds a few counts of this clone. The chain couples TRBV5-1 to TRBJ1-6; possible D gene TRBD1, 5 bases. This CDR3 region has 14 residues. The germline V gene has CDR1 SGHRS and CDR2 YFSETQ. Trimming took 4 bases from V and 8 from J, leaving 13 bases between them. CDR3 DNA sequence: TGCGCCAGCAGCATGGCGGGACCCTATTCACCCCTCCACTTT. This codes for CASSMAGPYSPLHF.